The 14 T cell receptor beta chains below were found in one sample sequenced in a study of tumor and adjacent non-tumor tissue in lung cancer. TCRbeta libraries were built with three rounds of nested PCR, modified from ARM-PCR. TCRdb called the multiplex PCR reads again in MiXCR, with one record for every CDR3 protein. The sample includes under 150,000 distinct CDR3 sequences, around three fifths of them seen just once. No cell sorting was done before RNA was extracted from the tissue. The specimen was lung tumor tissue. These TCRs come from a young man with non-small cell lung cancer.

The DNA for the CDR3 is TGTGCCAGCATTGCGGGACAGGGCGACACTGAAGCTTTCTTT. Amino acid sequence: CASIAGQGDTEAFF. This chain joins TRBV2 and TRBJ1-1, with 9 positions matching TRBD1. This CDR3 has 14 residues. V gave up 7 bases and J gave up 3 bases; unmatched junction bases: 6. Germline V gene data show CDR1 as SNHLY and CDR2 as FYNNEI.

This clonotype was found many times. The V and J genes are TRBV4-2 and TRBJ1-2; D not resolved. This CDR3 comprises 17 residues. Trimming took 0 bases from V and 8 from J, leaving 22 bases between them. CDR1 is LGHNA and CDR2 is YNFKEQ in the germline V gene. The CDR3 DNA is TGTGCCAGCAGCCAAGATTTGGGCAGCCGGTCTATGGGGGGCTACACCTTC. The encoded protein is CASSQDLGSRSMGGYTF.

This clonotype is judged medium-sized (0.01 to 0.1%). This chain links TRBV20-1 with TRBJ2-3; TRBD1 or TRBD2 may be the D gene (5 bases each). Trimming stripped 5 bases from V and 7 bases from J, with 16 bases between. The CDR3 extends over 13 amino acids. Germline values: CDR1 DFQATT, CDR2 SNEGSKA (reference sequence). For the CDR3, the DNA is TGCAGTGCTTTCCGGGACCAAACCAATACGCAGTATTTT. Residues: CSAFRDQTNTQYF.

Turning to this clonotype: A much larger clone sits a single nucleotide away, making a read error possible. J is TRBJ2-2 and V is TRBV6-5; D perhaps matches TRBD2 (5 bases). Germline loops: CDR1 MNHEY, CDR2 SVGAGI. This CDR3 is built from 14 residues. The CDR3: CASSYSSGTGEPFF. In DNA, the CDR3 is TGTGCCAGCAGTTACTCGAGCGGCACCGGGGAGCCGTTTTTT.

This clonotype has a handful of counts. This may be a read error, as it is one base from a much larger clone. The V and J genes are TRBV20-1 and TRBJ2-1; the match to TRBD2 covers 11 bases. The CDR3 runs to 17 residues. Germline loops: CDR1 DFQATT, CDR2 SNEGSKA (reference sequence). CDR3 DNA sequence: TGCAGTACTAGAGGAGGTAGCGGGGGGGCCGCCTACAATGAGCAGTTCTTC. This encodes CSTRGGSGGAAYNEQFF.

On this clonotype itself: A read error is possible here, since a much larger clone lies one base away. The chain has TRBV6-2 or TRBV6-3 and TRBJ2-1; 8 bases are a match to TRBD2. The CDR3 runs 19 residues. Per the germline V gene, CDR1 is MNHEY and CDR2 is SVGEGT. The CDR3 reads CASSYTPGGGAPTYNEEFF. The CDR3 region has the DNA TGTGCCAGCAGTTACACCCCCGGGGGGGGAGCTCCAACCTACAATGAGGAGTTCTTC.

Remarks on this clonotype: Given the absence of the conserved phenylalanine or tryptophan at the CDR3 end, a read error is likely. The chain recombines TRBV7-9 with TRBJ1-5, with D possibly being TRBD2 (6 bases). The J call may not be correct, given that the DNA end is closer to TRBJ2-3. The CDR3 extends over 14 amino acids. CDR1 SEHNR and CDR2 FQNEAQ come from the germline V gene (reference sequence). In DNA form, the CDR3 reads TGTGCCAGCAGCTTATCGGACGGGAGTCAGCCCCAGTATCTT. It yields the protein CASSLSDGSQPQYL.

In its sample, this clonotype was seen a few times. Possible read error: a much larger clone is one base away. The DNA for the CDR3 is TGCAATGCTTCCCCTCAGGGGCTAATAGGCTACGAGCAGTACTTC. Its translation is CNASPQGLIGYEQYF. The chain is built from TRBV20-1 and TRBJ2-7, with D possibly being TRBD1 (6 bases). Germline CDR1 DFQATT, CDR2 SNEGSKA (reference sequence). The CDR3 loop spans 15 amino acids.

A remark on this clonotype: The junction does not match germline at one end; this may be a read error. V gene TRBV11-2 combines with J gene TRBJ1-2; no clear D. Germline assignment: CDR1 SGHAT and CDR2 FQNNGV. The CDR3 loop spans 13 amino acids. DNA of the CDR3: TGTGCCAGCAACTTAGATAGGCGGAAAAGCTACACCTTC. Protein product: CASNLDRRKSYTF.

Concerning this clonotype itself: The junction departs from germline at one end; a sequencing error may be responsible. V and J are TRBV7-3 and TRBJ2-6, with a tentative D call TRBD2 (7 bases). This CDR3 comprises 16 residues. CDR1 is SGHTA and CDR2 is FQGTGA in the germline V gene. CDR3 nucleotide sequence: TGTGCCAGCAGCTTACGGGGGGCTTCTGGGGCCAATGTCCTGACTTTC. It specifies CASSLRGASGANVLTF.

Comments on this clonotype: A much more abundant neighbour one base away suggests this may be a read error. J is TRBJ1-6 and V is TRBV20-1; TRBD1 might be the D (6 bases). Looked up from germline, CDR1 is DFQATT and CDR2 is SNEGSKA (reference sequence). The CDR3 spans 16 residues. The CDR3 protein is CTARDGQRNYNSPLHF. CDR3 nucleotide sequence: TGCACTGCTAGAGATGGACAGCGGAACTATAATTCACCCCTCCACTTT.

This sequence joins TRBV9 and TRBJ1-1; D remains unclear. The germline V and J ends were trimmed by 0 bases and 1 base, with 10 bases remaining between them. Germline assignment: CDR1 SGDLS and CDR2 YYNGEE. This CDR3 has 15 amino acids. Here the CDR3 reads CASSVDVWGNTEAFF. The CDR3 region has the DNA TGTGCCAGCAGCGTAGACGTCTGGGGGAACACTGAAGCTTTCTTT.

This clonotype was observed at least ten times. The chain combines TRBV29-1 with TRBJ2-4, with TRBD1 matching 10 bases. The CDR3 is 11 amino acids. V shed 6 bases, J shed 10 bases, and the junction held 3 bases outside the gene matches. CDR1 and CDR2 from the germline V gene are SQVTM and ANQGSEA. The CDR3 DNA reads TGCAGCGTCGGGACAGGGGCGATTCAGTACTTC. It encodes CSVGTGAIQYF.

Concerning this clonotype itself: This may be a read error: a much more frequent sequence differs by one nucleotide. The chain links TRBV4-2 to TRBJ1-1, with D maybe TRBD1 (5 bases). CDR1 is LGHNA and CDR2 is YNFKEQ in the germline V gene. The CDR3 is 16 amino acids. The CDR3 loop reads CACSQDPGLVNTEAFF. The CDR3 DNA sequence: TGTGCCTGCAGCCAAGACCCGGGGCTGGTGAACACTGAAGCTTTCTTT.